Below, 25 T cell receptor beta chains from the same sample are listed, as sequenced in a study of cytomegalovirus exposure and HLA in healthy donors. The PCR employed 60 Vbeta primers together with 13 Jbeta primers. The repertoire was sequenced with immunoSEQ multiplex PCR; TCRdb's copy has only in-frame clones and lacks some. The sample holds 130,000 or so clones, about 75% seen once. Material: PBMCs. The receptor source for this set is a woman in her 40s in good health and CMV-seronegative.

V gene TRBV27 combines with J gene TRBJ1-2; 9 nucleotides align to TRBD1. Germline trimming cut 3 bases from V and 4 bases from J; bases unmatched to any gene: 12. CDR3 size: 17 residues. Germline V gene data show CDR1 as MNHEY and CDR2 as SMNVEV (reference sequence). The CDR3 loop is CASSFYTGGAERYGYTF. The CDR3 region has the DNA TGTGCCAGCAGTTTTTACACAGGGGGCGCTGAACGCTATGGCTACACCTTC.

V gene TRBV5-1 combines with J gene TRBJ1-1; TRBD1 matches 7 bases. Unmatched junction bases numbered 9, after V lost 6 bases and J lost 4 bases. Germline V gene lookup returns CDR1 SGHRS and CDR2 YFSETQ. This CDR3 region has 14 residues. CDR3 loop: CASTRGGPLTEAFF. Here the CDR3 DNA reads TGCGCCAGCACCCGAGGGGGCCCCCTCACTGAAGCTTTCTTT.

The chain has TRBV27 and TRBJ2-5; D is possibly TRBD2 (7 bases). The CDR3 length is 15 residues. The ends were cut back, 4 bases at V and 2 bases at J, with 14 bases in the middle. CDR1 and CDR2 from the germline V gene are MNHEY and SMNVEV (reference sequence). The CDR3 coding sequence is TGTGCCAGCAGTTCGAGGCGGGGGCTACAAGAGACCCAGTACTTC. As protein: CASSSRRGLQETQYF.

V usage is TRBV10-3 and J usage is TRBJ2-4; TRBD1 matches at 11 bases. In germline, CDR1 is ENHRY, CDR2 SYGVKD. Trimming at V came to 10 bases and at J to 1 base, leaving 9 bases not matched to a gene. The CDR3 extends over 16 amino acids. The CDR3 region is CATTAGQGVAKNIQYF. CDR3 DNA: TGTGCCACCACCGCGGGACAGGGGGTTGCCAAAAACATTCAGTACTTC.

The V and J genes are TRBV6-6 and TRBJ1-2; D is undetermined. Germline assignment: CDR1 MNHNY and CDR2 SVGAGI (reference sequence). Between the trimmed V and J ends, which lost 2 bases and 2 bases, there was a span of 6 bases. The CDR3 runs 13 residues. CDR3 nucleotides: TGTGCCAGCAGTTACCTGGAGAACTATGGCTACACCTTC. This gives the protein CASSYLENYGYTF.

This clone was counted only a few times. The V and J genes are TRBV7-9 and TRBJ1-3, with 8 bases identical to TRBD1. CDR3 length equals 15 residues. Germline V lookup: CDR1 SEHNR, CDR2 FQNEAQ (reference sequence). V dropped 3 bases and J dropped 3; count of bases not matched to a gene: 4. CDR3 sequence (DNA): TGTGCCAGCAGCTTCGTCAGGGGGCTTGGAAACACCATATATTTT. Residues: CASSFVRGLGNTIYF.

This chain links TRBV28 with TRBJ1-6, with D uncertain. Germline CDR1 and CDR2: MDHEN and SYDVKM. V was shortened by 5 bases and J by 3 bases, with 8 bases between the two germline ends. This CDR3 is built from 14 residues. The CDR3 sequence: CASSRGDYNSPLHF. The CDR3 DNA sequence: TGTGCCAGCAGTCGCGGAGACTATAATTCACCCCTCCACTTT.

Turning to this clone: Relative to the germline gene, one junction end is altered; a read error may explain this. Distinct nucleotide sequences in the sample also encode this CDR3. J is TRBJ2-7 and V is TRBV6-6; weak D call: TRBD2 (6 bases). This CDR3 spans 15 amino acids. Germline loops: CDR1 MNHNY, CDR2 SVGAGI (reference sequence). CDR3 DNA sequence: TGTGCCAGCAGTCCCCGCGGGGAAATCCCCTACGAACAGTACTTC. Translation: CASSPRGEIPYEQYF.

This clone appeared a single time. The chain has TRBV27 and TRBJ1-4, with 7 bases fitting TRBD1. The CDR3 consists of 15 residues. The germline CDR1 and CDR2 sequences are MNHEY and SMNVEV (reference sequence). V trimming: 8 bases; J trimming: 4 bases; junction bases outside the gene matches: 10. DNA of the CDR3: TGTGCCAGCGGACTGATCGGGACAGTTAATGAAAAACTGTTTTTT. Translation: CASGLIGTVNEKLFF.

In DNA, the CDR3 is TGTGCCATCAGTGGAGGCGGGGGTTCCCAAGAGACCCAGTACTTC. This codes for CAISGGGGSQETQYF. The gene calls are TRBV10-3 and TRBJ2-5; TRBD2 agrees at 7 bases. CDR3 length: 15 amino acids. Germline CDR1 is ENHRY and CDR2 is SYGVKD. Trimming removed 4 bases from V and 1 base from J; junction bases left unmatched: 6.

The chain is built from TRBV29-1 and TRBJ2-3; 7 bases are shared with TRBD1. The CDR3 covers 15 residues. Germline loops: CDR1 SQVTM, CDR2 ANQGSEA. V was pared by 7 bases and J by 6 bases, with 16 bases of the junction left unmatched. The CDR3 is CSAETGSVRSDTQYF. The CDR3 nucleotides read TGCAGCGCGGAGACAGGGTCGGTAAGGTCGGATACGCAGTATTTT.

V gene TRBV25-1 combines with J gene TRBJ1-4, with D hard to call. The length of the CDR3 is 17 residues. Trimming stripped 6 bases from V and 3 bases from J, with 20 bases between. CDR1 is MGHDK, CDR2 SYGVNS, per germline. The CDR3 region is CASSTTQPRAANEKLFF. The CDR3 region has the DNA TGTGCCAGCAGCACCACCCAACCGCGGGCGGCTAATGAAAAACTGTTTTTT.

The chain joins TRBV9 to TRBJ2-5, with 7 bases lining up with TRBD1. CDR3 length: 17 residues. Germline V lookup: CDR1 SGDLS, CDR2 YYNGEE. V shed 1 base and J 2 bases; nucleotides not matched to a gene: 11. The DNA for the CDR3 is TGTGCCAGCAGCGTATCCCCACGGACAGGCCGTCAAGAGACCCAGTACTTC. This encodes CASSVSPRTGRQETQYF.

The count of this clone is one. J is TRBJ1-3 and V is TRBV30, with D hard to call. V lost 2 bases, J lost 3 bases, and 8 bases lay in between. The germline CDR1 and CDR2 sequences are GTSNPN and SVGIG (reference sequence). This CDR3 spans 13 amino acids. CDR3 region: CAWSPTSGNTIYF. CDR3 DNA sequence: TGTGCCTGGAGTCCCACAAGTGGAAACACCATATATTTT. The whole variable domain, filled in from reference TRBV30 and TRBJ1-3, reads SQTIHQWPATLVQPVGSPLSLECTVEGTSNPNLYWYRQAAGRGLQLLFYSVGIGQISSEVPQNLSASRPQDRQFILSSKKLLLSDSGFYLCAWSPTSGNTIYFGEGSWLTVV.

The CDR3: CAIRLGDSTNYGYTF. The DNA of the CDR3 is TGTGCCATCAGGCTCGGGGACAGTACTAACTATGGCTACACCTTC. The chain has TRBV10-3 and TRBJ1-2; 7 nucleotides align to TRBD1. The CDR3 spans 15 residues. V gave up 6 bases and J gave up 0 bases; unmatched junction bases: 7. From germline, CDR1 is ENHRY and CDR2 SYGVKD.

The chain couples TRBV7-9 to TRBJ1-5, with TRBD1 identical over 8 bases. Unmatched junction bases numbered 8, after V lost 4 bases and J lost 0 bases. CDR1 SEHNR and CDR2 FQNEAQ come from the germline V gene (reference sequence). The CDR3 extends over 17 amino acids. The CDR3 region has the DNA TGTGCCAGCAGCTCCGGGACAGGCGATTATAGCAATCAGCCCCAGCATTTT. It yields the protein CASSSGTGDYSNQPQHF.

This sequence joins TRBV5-4 and TRBJ1-4; D unclear. This CDR3 has 14 residues. V lost 2 bases and J 5 bases, leaving 10 bases between the germline ends. CDR1 and CDR2 from the germline V gene are SGHNT and YYREEE (reference sequence). The CDR3 region is CASSFMGPNEKLFF. The CDR3 DNA follows: TGTGCCAGCAGCTTCATGGGCCCCAATGAAAAACTGTTTTTT.

This clone was observed a single time. The chain is built from TRBV7-6 and TRBJ2-5; 7 bases agree with TRBD2. The CDR3 runs 13 residues. From germline, CDR1 is SGHVS and CDR2 FNYEAQ. Trimming removed 2 bases from V and 6 bases from J; junction bases left unmatched: 3. CDR3 sequence (DNA): TGTGCCAGCAGCTTAAGCGGGACGCAGACCCAGTACTTC. Translating gives CASSLSGTQTQYF.

This chain links TRBV18 with TRBJ1-1; possibly TRBD1 for D (6 bases). The CDR3 has 16 residues. Trimming removed 3 bases at V and 2 bases at J, with 16 bases between. Germline V gives CDR1 KGHSH, CDR2 LQKENI. The CDR3 protein is CASSPPVTGPNTEAFF. In nucleotides, the CDR3 is TGTGCCAGCTCACCTCCTGTCACAGGGCCTAACACTGAAGCTTTCTTT.

The chain carries TRBV4-3 and TRBJ2-1; 8 bases are shared with TRBD1. The CDR3 runs to 13 residues. J lost 7 bases, V lost 5 bases, and 4 bases had no gene match. The germline CDR1 and CDR2 sequences are LGHNA and YSLEER. CDR3: CASSSRTGNEQFF. CDR3 nucleotide sequence: TGCGCCAGCAGCTCACGGACAGGGAATGAGCAGTTCTTC.

About this clone: The junction shows a germline mismatch at one end, possibly a read error. The J gene is TRBJ1-1, the V gene TRBV5-1; 9 bases fit TRBD1. CDR3 length: 15 residues. Germline V gene data show CDR1 as SGHRS and CDR2 as YFSETQ. The CDR3 loop reads CANSGRGQGNTEAFF. In nucleotides, the CDR3 is TGCGCCAACAGCGGCCGGGGACAGGGAAACACTGAAGCTTTCTTT.

This clone was picked up one time. The V call is TRBV9, the J call TRBJ2-6; D might be TRBD1 (6 bases). Germline V gene data show CDR1 as SGDLS and CDR2 as YYNGEE. Deletions cut 4 bases from V and 0 bases from J, with 11 bases between. The CDR3 has 16 residues. The CDR3 protein is CASSTQGSSGANVLTF. The CDR3 region has the DNA TGTGCCAGCAGCACCCAGGGGAGCTCTGGGGCCAACGTCCTGACTTTC.

The CDR3 DNA follows: TGTGCCAGCAGCCGGGACTCCCGCTCCTACAATGAGCAGTTCTTC. Its protein is CASSRDSRSYNEQFF. The V and J genes are TRBV7-7 and TRBJ2-1; possible D gene TRBD2, 6 bases. V gave up 5 bases and J gave up 0 bases, with 11 bases separating them. The CDR3 runs to 15 residues. The germline V gene has CDR1 SSHAT and CDR2 FNYEAQ (reference sequence).

This chain links TRBV7-9 with TRBJ1-1; 8 positions agree with TRBD1. The CDR3 length is 13 residues. J lost 4 bases, V lost 5 bases, and 3 bases had no gene match. Germline CDR1 reads SEHNR; CDR2 reads FQNEAQ (reference sequence). The CDR3 bases are TGTGCCAGCAGCCAAACAGGGGGCACTGAAGCTTTCTTT. Translation gives CASSQTGGTEAFF.

This chain links TRBV6-5 with TRBJ1-2; 7 bases fit TRBD1. Germline V gene data show CDR1 as MNHEY and CDR2 as SVGAGI. There are 16 residues in the CDR3. V dropped 0 bases and J dropped 5; count of bases not matched to a gene: 9. The DNA for the CDR3 is TGTGCCAGCAGTTACTCCAGACTCGGGACAGTTTATGGCTACACCTTC. This gives the protein CASSYSRLGTVYGYTF.